This is a list of T cell receptor beta chains from one sample in a study of beta chain features in type 1 diabetes. Clones were sequenced by immunoSEQ multiplex PCR, and TCRdb holds only the in-frame ones, with some missing. This table holds 200,000 to 250,000 clones, less than 35% found once. Sequencing used central memory CD4+ T cells from blood. The receptors here all came from a man aged 25-40 years in good health. The CDR3 runs from the conserved cysteine through the conserved F or W. D genes are given only for firm matches. Only some rows state a clone size, as once, few, many or a class for expanded clones.

clone_size j_call d_call v_call cdr3_length cdr3_aa cdr3_nt
. TRBJ2-3 . TRBV7-2 15 CASSKQSGYSDTQYF TGTGCCAGCAGCAAGCAGTCGGGGTACTCAGATACGCAGTATTTT
. TRBJ1-2 . TRBV5-4 13 CASSQDGFYGYTF TGTGCCAGCAGCCAGGACGGCTTCTATGGCTACACCTTC
. TRBJ2-5 TRBD2 TRBV7-6 18 CASSLTPRAGGLQETQYF TGTGCCAGCAGCCTAACGCCAAGGGCGGGAGGGCTTCAAGAGACCCAGTACTTC
few TRBJ2-1 . TRBV30 13 CAWRPSLRNEQFF TGTGCCTGGAGGCCCTCTCTACGGAATGAGCAGTTCTTC
few TRBJ2-2 TRBD1 TRBV29-1 14 CSVRTGANTGELFF TGCAGCGTCCGGACAGGCGCGAACACCGGGGAGCTGTTTTTT
few TRBJ1-1 . TRBV30 12 CAWSGPGIQAFF TGTGCCTGGAGTGGTCCTGGGATACAAGCTTTCTTT
. TRBJ1-5 TRBD1 TRBV6-1 12 CAARQGEQPQHF TGTGCCGCGCGACAGGGGGAACAGCCCCAGCATTTT
many TRBJ2-3 . TRBV2 15 CASSENGRDSDTQYF TGTGCCAGCAGTGAAAACGGGCGGGATTCAGATACGCAGTATTTT
few TRBJ2-3 . TRBV14 18 CASSQVSRGGGRTDTQYF TGTGCCAGCAGCCAAGTATCGAGGGGCGGGGGCCGCACAGATACGCAGTATTTT
few TRBJ2-1 TRBD1 TRBV19 13 CASTGTGNNEQFF TGTGCCAGTACCGGGACAGGAAACAATGAGCAGTTCTTC
. TRBJ1-1 TRBD1 TRBV7-2 14 CASSLRGQRTEAFF TGTGCCAGCAGCTTGAGGGGGCAGAGGACTGAAGCTTTCTTT
. TRBJ2-3 . TRBV6-5 15 CASSYGGTSTDTQYF TGTGCCAGCAGTTACGGCGGAACAAGCACAGATACGCAGTATTTT
. TRBJ1-1 . TRBV30 13 CAWSSGPGTEAFF TGTGCCTGGAGCAGCGGTCCTGGCACTGAAGCTTTCTTT
. TRBJ2-3 TRBD2 TRBV7-2 17 CASSYASLAGMGDTQYF TGTGCCAGCAGCTACGCTAGTCTAGCGGGGATGGGGGATACGCAGTATTTT
. TRBJ2-1 . TRBV30 16 CAWISERGSLSREQFF TGTGCCTGGATCAGCGAAAGGGGGAGCCTCTCACGGGAGCAGTTCTTC
. TRBJ2-1 . TRBV11-2 14 CASILSASTHEQFF TGTGCCAGCATCTTATCGGCTAGCACCCATGAGCAGTTCTTC
. TRBJ2-2 . TRBV29-1 14 CSVEDPWGTGELFF TGCAGCGTTGAAGATCCGTGGGGAACCGGGGAGCTGTTTTTT
. TRBJ2-1 . TRBV7-2 12 CASSPVAPEQFF TGTGCCAGCAGCCCTGTGGCCCCTGAGCAGTTCTTC
. TRBJ2-4 . TRBV18 12 CASSKDRGIQYF TGTGCCAGCTCTAAAGACAGAGGCATTCAGTACTTC
. TRBJ2-3 . TRBV29-1 12 CSVATDKDTQYF TGCAGCGTCGCCACCGACAAAGATACGCAGTATTTT
few TRBJ1-2 TRBD1 TRBV10-3 13 CATSWDSAYGYTF TGTGCCACCTCCTGGGACAGCGCCTATGGCTACACCTTC
. TRBJ1-2 . TRBV28 12 CASRETGYGYTF TGTGCCAGCAGGGAAACAGGGTATGGCTACACCTTC
. TRBJ2-3 . TRBV6-6 13 CASRGGSTDTQYF TGTGCCAGCAGAGGCGGAAGCACAGATACGCAGTATTTT
few TRBJ2-7 . TRBV6-4 13 CATRRDRTYEQYF TGTGCCACCAGACGGGACCGTACCTACGAGCAGTACTTC
. TRBJ1-2 . TRBV20-1 11 CSATTARGYTF TGCAGTGCGACGACAGCGAGGGGCTACACCTTC